The 10 T cell receptor beta chains reported below all come from one sample, sequenced in a study of T cell repertoires in cytomegalovirus infection (dated by TCRdb to about 2019). The sample's treatment or condition, from its label and the paper: in vitro stimulation with specific CMV peptide epitopes to enrich CMV-specific T cells. TCRdb lists the instrument as Illumina HiSeq 1500. The raw public data were reprocessed by TCRdb itself: fastp quality trimming at Q25, MiXCR clonotype calling, in-frame beta chains only. When rows share a CDR3 protein, they turn into one entry using the most common DNA and genes. Here the sample has a few hundred thousand distinct CDR3 sequences; over 35% occur a single time. Around 48% of the sample comes from the top ten. For these TCRs, the target antigens are not known. Sequenced here: cultured PBMCs, sampled from culture after CMV antigen stimulation. Receptors originate from a human donor in good health (CMV status not recorded). Some clones in this sample may be carry-over from other donors' samples.

This chain links TRBV7-2 with TRBJ2-7; 7 bases are shared with TRBD2. After removal of 3 bases from V and 6 bases from J, the junction contained 8 bases not matched to a gene. Germline CDR1 and CDR2: SGHTA and FQGNSA. There are 14 residues in the CDR3. In DNA, the CDR3 is TGTGCCAGCAGCTTCGGGGGAGGGTCTGTCGAGCAGTACTTC. Translation: CASSFGGGSVEQYF.

In this sample, this clonotype turned up once. This rearrangement joins TRBV15 to TRBJ1-1; tentatively, D is TRBD1 (5 bases). Germline assignment: CDR1 LNHNV and CDR2 YYDKDF (reference sequence). V shed 0 bases and J shed 0 bases, with 17 bases lying between them. The CDR3 is 18 amino acids. CDR3 nucleotides: TGTGCCACCAGCAGAGATCGCGGAGGGGCAGAGATGAACACTGAAGCTTTCTTT. Amino acids: CATSRDRGGAEMNTEAFF.

The sample holds one count of this clonotype. The chain has TRBV27 and TRBJ2-1, with 13 bases fitting TRBD2. The V gene's germline CDR1 is MNHEY and CDR2 SMNVEV (reference sequence). This CDR3 comprises 19 residues. Trimming removed 5 bases from V and 9 bases from J; junction bases left unmatched: 19. The CDR3 here is CASSLQRTSGRARVGEQFF. The CDR3 nucleotides are TGTGCCAGCAGTCTTCAACGAACTAGCGGGAGGGCCAGGGTCGGTGAGCAGTTCTTC.

The rearrangement uses TRBV28 and TRBJ2-7; D remains unclear. Trimming cost V 5 bases and J 9 bases, with 20 bases left between them. Per germline, CDR1 MDHEN and CDR2 SYDVKM. The CDR3 consists of 14 residues. The CDR3 DNA reads TGTGCCAGCAGTCAGACACCTGACCCCTCGATGCAGTACTTC. This codes for CASSQTPDPSMQYF.

The chain joins TRBV12-3 or TRBV12-4 to TRBJ2-2; the D is unclear. Trimming stripped 5 bases from V and 15 bases from J, with 19 bases between. This CDR3 is 13 amino acids long. CDR3 sequence: CASSKGLRSNVFF. The CDR3 DNA is TGTGCCAGCAGTAAAGGCCTTCGATCGAATGTGTTTTTT.

CDR3 in amino acids: CASREANLNTGELFF. The CDR3 DNA is TGTGCCAGCAGGGAGGCTAACCTGAACACCGGGGAGCTGTTTTTT. The V call is TRBV2, the J call TRBJ2-2; TRBD2 is a possible D gene (5 bases). The CDR3 has 15 amino acids. Germline V CDR1 and CDR2: SNHLY, FYNNEI. V lost 6 bases and J 1 base, leaving 12 bases between the germline ends. The whole variable domain, filled in from reference TRBV2 and TRBJ2-2, reads EPEVTQTPSHQVTQMGQEVILRCVPISNHLYFYWYRQILGQKVEFLVSFYNNEISEKSEIFDDQFSVERPDGSNFTLKIRSTKLEDSAMYFCASREANLNTGELFFGEGSRLTVL.

This clonotype turned up a few times. The chain links TRBV12-3 or TRBV12-4 to TRBJ1-2; no clear D gene. The CDR3 runs to 15 residues. Trimming pared 2 bases from V and 8 bases from J, leaving 18 bases between. The CDR3 region has the DNA TGTGCCAGCAGTTTAAACGGACGGTATCTACAGGGCTACACCTTC. It is translated as CASSLNGRYLQGYTF.

This chain connects TRBV11-2 to TRBJ2-7; possibly TRBD1 or TRBD2 for D (5 bases each). V was shortened by 1 base and J by 2 bases, with 18 bases between the two germline ends. From germline, CDR1 is SGHAT and CDR2 FQNNGV. This CDR3 is 17 amino acids long. Written as DNA, the CDR3 is TGTGCCAGCAGCTTAGGTCAATTAGGGGTGGAGGCCTACGAGCAGTACTTC. Amino acid sequence: CASSLGQLGVEAYEQYF. The whole variable domain, remainder taken from reference TRBV11-2 and TRBJ2-7, is EAGVAQSPRYKIIEKRQSVAFWCNPISGHATLYWYQQILGQGPKLLIQFQNNGVVDDSQLPKDRFSAERLKGVDSTLKIQPAKLEDSAVYLCASSLGQLGVEAYEQYFGPGTRLTVT.

This clonotype has only a few counts. The chain joins TRBV7-8 to TRBJ1-6; the D is unclear. V was cut by 5 bases and J by 4 bases, with 12 bases left in between. The CDR3 covers 15 residues. The germline CDR1 and CDR2 sequences are SGHVS and FQNEAQ. The CDR3 sequence is CASSPDREYNSPLHF. For the CDR3, the DNA is TGTGCCAGCAGCCCAGACCGGGAATATAATTCACCCCTCCACTTT.

This chain links TRBV4-2 with TRBJ1-6; the D gene is possibly TRBD1 (6 bases). This CDR3 contains 18 residues. Germline V lookup: CDR1 LGHNA, CDR2 YNFKEQ. Trimming took off 0 bases at V and 0 bases at J, with 12 bases between the two ends. The DNA for the CDR3 is TGTGCCAGCAGCCAAGAGGGGGCACGGAGCTCCTATAATTCACCCCTCCACTTT. Translated, it gives CASSQEGARSSYNSPLHF.